The clone carrying this TCR beta chain was picked up a small number of times. Per the original methods: Nucleated cell number was recorded as an estimate derived from reference gene primer amplification. Assay used: immunoSEQ multiplex PCR; TCRdb lists only in-frame clones, some missing. V and J calls and clone size follow that table, whereas D and trimming were derived from the DNA. The repertoire holds 250,000 to 300,000 clones, with 86% as singletons. The data were taken from a study of blood T cell repertoires in COVID-19. Study details: Collection of acute and convalescent COVID-19 samples took place in the United States, Italy and Spain. Nucleic acid was either cDNA or gDNA, and it came from T cells, B-cell-depleted T cells, or PBMCs.

CDR1 and CDR2 (germline): SGHKS, YYEKEE (reference sequence). The CDR3 length is 13 residues. V gave up 3 bases and J gave up 10 bases; unmatched junction bases: 3. The receptor comes from a man aged 18 to 29 with active or convalescent COVID-19. The chain combines TRBV5-5 with TRBJ1-6; 8 nucleotides line up with TRBD1. The sample consisted of peripheral blood. CDR3 DNA sequence: TGTGCCAGCAGCTCGACAGGGGAATCACCCCTCCACTTT. This codes for CASSSTGESPLHF.